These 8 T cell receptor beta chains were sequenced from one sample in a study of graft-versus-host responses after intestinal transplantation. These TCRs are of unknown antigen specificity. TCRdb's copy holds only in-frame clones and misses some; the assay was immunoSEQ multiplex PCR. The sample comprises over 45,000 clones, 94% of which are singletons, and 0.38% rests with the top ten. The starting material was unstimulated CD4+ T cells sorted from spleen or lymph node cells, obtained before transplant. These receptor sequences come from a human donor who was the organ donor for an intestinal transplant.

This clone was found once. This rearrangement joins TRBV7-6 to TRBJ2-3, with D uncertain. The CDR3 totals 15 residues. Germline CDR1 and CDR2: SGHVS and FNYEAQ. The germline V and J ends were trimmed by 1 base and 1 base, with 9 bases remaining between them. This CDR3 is CASSLEWQGTDTQYF. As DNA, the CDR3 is TGTGCCAGCAGCTTAGAATGGCAGGGCACAGATACGCAGTATTTT.

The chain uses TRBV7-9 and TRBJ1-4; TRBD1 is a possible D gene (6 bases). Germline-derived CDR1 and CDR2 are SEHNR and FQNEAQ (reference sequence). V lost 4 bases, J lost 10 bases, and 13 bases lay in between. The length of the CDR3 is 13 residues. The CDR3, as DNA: TGTGCCAGCAGCTCTCAGGGGATCGGAAAACTGTTTTTT. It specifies CASSSQGIGKLFF.

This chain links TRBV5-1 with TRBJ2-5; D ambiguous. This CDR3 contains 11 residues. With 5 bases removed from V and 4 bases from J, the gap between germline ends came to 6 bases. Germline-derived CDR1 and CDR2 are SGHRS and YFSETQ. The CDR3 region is CASRQRETQYF. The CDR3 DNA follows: TGCGCCAGCAGACAGAGAGAGACCCAGTACTTC. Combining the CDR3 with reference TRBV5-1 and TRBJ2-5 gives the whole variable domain KAGVTQTPRYLIKTRGQQVTLSCSPISGHRSVSWYQQTPGQGLQFLFEYFSETQRNKGNFPGRFSGRQFSNSRSEMNVSTLELGDSALYLCASRQRETQYFGPGTRLLVL.

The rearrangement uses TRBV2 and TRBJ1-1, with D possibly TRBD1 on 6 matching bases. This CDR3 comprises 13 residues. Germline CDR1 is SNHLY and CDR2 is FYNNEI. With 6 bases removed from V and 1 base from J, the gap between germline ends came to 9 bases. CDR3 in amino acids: CASRGQPNTEAFF. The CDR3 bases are TGTGCCAGCAGGGGACAACCGAACACTGAAGCTTTCTTT.

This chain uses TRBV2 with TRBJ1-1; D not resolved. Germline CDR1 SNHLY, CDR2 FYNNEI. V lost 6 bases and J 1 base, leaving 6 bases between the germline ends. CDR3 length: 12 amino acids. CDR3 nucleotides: TGTGCCAGCAGCCGCACGAACACTGAAGCTTTCTTT. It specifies CASSRTNTEAFF.

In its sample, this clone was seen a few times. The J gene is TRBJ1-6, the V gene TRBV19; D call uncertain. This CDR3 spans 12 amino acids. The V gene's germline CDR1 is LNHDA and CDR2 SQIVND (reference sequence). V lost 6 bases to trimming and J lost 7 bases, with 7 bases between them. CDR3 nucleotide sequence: TGTGCCAGTAGGGAGAACAATTCACCCCTCCACTTT. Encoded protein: CASRENNSPLHF.

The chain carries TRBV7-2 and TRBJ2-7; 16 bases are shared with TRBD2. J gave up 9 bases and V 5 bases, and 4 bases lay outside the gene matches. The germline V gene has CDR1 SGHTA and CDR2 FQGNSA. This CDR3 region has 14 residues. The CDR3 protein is CASSPGLAGGWQYF. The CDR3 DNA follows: TGTGCCAGCAGCCCGGGACTAGCGGGGGGGTGGCAGTACTTC.

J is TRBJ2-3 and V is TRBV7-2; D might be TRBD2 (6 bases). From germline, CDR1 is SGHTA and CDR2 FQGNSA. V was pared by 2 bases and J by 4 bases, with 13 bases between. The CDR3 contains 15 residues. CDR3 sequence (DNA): TGTGCCAGCAGCTTATTGGGAGAGCGGGCAGATACGCAGTATTTT. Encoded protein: CASSLLGERADTQYF.